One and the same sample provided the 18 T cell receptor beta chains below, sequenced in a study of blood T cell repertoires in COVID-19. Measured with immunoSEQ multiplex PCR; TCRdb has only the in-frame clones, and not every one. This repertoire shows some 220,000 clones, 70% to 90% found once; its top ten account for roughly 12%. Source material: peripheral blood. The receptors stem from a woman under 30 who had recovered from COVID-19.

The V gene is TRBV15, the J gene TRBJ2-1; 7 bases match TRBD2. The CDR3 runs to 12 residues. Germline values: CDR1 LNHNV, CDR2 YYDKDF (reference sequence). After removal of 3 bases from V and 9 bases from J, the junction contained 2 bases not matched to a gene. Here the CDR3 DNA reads TGTGCCACCAGCAGGGGCGGGAGTGAGCAGTTCTTC. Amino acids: CATSRGGSEQFF.

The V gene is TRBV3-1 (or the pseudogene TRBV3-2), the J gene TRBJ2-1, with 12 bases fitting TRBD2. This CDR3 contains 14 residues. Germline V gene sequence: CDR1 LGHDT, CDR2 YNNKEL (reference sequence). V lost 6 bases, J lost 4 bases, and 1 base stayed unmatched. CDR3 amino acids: CASRLAGGYNEQFF. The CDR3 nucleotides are TGTGCCAGCAGACTAGCGGGAGGTTACAATGAGCAGTTCTTC.

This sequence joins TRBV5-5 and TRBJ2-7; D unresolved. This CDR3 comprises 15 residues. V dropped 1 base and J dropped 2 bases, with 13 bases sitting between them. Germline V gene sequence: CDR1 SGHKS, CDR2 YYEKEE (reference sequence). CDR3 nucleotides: TGTGCCAGCAGCTTGTTGCTCGGCGGCCCCTACGAGCAGTACTTC. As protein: CASSLLLGGPYEQYF.

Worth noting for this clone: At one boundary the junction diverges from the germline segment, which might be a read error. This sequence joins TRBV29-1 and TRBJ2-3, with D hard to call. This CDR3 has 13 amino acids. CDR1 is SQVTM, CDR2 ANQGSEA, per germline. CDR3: CSVEGIFGDTQYF. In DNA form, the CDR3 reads TGCAGCGTCGAAGGGATTTTCGGGGATACGCAGTATTTT.

The CDR3: CASRQGGTDTQYF. The CDR3 coding sequence is TGTGCCAGCCGACAGGGGGGCACAGATACGCAGTATTTT. The rearrangement links TRBV27 to TRBJ2-3; 9 positions match TRBD1. Germline CDR1 and CDR2: MNHEY and SMNVEV (reference sequence). V was pared by 8 bases and J by 1 base, with 1 base of the junction left unmatched. The CDR3 totals 13 residues.

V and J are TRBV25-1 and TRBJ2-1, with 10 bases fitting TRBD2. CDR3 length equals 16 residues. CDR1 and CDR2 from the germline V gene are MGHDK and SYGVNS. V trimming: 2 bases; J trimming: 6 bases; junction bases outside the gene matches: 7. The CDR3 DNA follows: TGTGCCAGCAGTGAAGCCCCGGGACTAGCGCTCAATGAGCAGTTCTTC. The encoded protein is CASSEAPGLALNEQFF.

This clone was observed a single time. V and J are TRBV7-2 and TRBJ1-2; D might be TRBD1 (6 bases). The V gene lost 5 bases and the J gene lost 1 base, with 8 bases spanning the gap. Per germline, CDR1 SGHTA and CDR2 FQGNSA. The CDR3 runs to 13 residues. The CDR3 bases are TGTGCCAGCAGCCAGGACAGTAACTATGGCTACACCTTC. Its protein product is CASSQDSNYGYTF.

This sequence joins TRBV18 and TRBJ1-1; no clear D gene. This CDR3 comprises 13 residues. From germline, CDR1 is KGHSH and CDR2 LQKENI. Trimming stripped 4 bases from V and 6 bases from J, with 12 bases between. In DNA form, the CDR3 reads TGTGCCAGCTCACTCCTGAAGCCCGCTGAAGCTTTCTTT. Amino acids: CASSLLKPAEAFF.

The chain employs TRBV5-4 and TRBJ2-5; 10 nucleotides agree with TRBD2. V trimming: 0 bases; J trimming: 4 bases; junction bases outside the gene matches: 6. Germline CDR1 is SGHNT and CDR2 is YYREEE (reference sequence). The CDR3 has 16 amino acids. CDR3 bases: TGTGCCAGCAGCTTGGGGGGACTAGCGTGGAGAGAGACCCAGTACTTC. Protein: CASSLGGLAWRETQYF.

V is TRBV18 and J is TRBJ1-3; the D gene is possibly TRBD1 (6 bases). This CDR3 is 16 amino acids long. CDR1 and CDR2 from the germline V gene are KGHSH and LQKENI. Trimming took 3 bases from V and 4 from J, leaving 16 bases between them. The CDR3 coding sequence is TGTGCCAGCTCACCTTCCCAGGGGTCGACGGGAAACACCATATATTTT. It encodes CASSPSQGSTGNTIYF.

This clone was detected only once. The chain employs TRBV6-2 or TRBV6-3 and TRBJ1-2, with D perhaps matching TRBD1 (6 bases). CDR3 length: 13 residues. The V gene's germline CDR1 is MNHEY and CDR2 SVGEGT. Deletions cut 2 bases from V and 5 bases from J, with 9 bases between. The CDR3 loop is CASSYGTFYGYTF. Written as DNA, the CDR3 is TGTGCCAGCAGTTACGGGACATTTTATGGCTACACCTTC.

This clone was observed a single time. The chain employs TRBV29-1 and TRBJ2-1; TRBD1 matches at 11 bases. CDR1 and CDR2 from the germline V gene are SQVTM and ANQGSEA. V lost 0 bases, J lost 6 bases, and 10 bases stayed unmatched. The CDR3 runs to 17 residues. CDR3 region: CSVEDRGGQGGFNEQFF. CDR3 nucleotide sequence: TGCAGCGTTGAAGATCGAGGGGGACAGGGGGGTTTCAATGAGCAGTTCTTC.

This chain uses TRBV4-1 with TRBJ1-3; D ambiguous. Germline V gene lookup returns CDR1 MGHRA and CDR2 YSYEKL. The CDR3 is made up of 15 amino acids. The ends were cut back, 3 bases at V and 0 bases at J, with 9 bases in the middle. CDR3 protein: CASSHRRSSGNTIYF. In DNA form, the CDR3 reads TGCGCCAGCAGCCACCGGAGGAGCTCTGGAAACACCATATATTTT.

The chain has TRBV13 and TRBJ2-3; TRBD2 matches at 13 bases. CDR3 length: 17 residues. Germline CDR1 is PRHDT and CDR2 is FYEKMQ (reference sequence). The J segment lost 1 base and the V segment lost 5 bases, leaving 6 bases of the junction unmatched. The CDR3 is CASSDRLAGGGTDTQYF. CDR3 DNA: TGTGCCAGCAGCGACCGACTAGCGGGAGGTGGCACAGATACGCAGTATTTT.

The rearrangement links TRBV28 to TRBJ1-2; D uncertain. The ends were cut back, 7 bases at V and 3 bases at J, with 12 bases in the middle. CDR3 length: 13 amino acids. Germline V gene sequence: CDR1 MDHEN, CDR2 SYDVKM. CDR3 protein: CASNEEGYYGYTF. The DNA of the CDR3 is TGTGCCAGCAATGAGGAGGGATACTATGGCTACACCTTC.

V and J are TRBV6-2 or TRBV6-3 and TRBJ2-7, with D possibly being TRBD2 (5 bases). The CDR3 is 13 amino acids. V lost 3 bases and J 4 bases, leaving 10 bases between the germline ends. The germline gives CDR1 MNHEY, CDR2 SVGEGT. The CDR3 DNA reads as TGTGCCAGCAGTTATCGGGGTGGGTACGAGCAGTACTTC. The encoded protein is CASSYRGGYEQYF.

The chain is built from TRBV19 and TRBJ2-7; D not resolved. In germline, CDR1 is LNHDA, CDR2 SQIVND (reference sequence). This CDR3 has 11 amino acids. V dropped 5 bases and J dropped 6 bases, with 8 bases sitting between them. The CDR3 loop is CASSQDTEQYF. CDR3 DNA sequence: TGTGCCAGTAGTCAGGATACCGAGCAGTACTTC. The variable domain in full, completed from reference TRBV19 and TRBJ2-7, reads DGGITQSPKYLFRKEGQNVTLSCEQNLNHDAMYWYRQDPGQGLRLIYYSQIVNDFQKGDIAEGYSVSREKKESFPLTVTSAQKNPTAFYLCASSQDTEQYFGPGTRLTVT.

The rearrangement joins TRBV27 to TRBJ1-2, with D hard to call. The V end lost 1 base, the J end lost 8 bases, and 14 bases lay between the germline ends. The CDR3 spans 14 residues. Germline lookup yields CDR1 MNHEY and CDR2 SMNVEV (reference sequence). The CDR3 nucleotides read TGTGCCAGCAGTTTATTGTCCGCGGGAGGGGGCTACACCTTC. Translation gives CASSLLSAGGGYTF.